This TCR beta chain was captured in a study of Graves' ophthalmopathy and Graves' hyperthyroidism. Germline CDR1 reads SNHLY; CDR2 reads FYNNEI. The CDR3 spans 15 residues. V lost 4 bases, J lost 7 bases, and 14 bases lay in between. RNA transcripts were the source from which TCR beta CDR3 regions were amplified. HTBI primers were used in a first-round RT-PCR, which preceded a second-round multiplex PCR. TCRdb processed the multiplex PCR reads anew with MiXCR; each CDR3 protein has one entry. Among 600,000 to 950,000 distinct CDR3 sequences listed, roughly two fifths were seen once. The rearrangement uses TRBV2 and TRBJ1-6; D call uncertain. Sequencing input: peripheral blood. The TCR sequence derives from an adult man with Graves' ophthalmopathy. The CDR3 nucleotides read TGTGCCAGCAGTGGCCCCGGGGTTGACAATTCACCCCTCCACTTT. It yields the protein CASSGPGVDNSPLHF.